This TCR beta chain stems from a study of technical replicates of blood from a few donors. About this clone: No DNA is shown, since the ends of the CDR3 on it are uncertain; the CDR3 is the one TCRdb lists.

The repertoire was sequenced with immunoSEQ multiplex PCR; TCRdb's copy has only in-frame clones and lacks some. The data show 7,500 to 9,500 clones, with 90% to 95% seen just once and roughly 8.6% held by the top ten. Germline CDR1 and CDR2: SGHRS and YFSETQ. The CDR3 adds up to 14 amino acids, both ends counted. The specimen sequenced was PBMCs. This sequence originates from a human donor in good health. This sequence joins TRBV5-1 and TRBJ1-1; TRBD1, as called in the table, went unchecked against the DNA. The CDR3 sequence is CASSLVPGVPEAFF.